Below, 32 T cell receptor beta chains from the same sample are listed, as sequenced in a study of T cells in Graves' hyperthyroidism and ophthalmopathy. Researchers amplified the TCR beta CDR3 regions from RNA transcripts. The HTBI primer set served for first-round RT-PCR of the TCR CDR3. TCRdb processed the multiplex PCR reads anew with MiXCR; each CDR3 protein has one entry. The sample contains some 360,000 distinct CDR3 sequences, 18% of which appear only once. Sequenced: blood. The receptors derive from a middle-aged woman with Graves' ophthalmopathy.

Ten or more counts support this clonotype. The chain couples TRBV29-1 to TRBJ2-2; no reliable D call. The CDR3 is 13 amino acids. CDR1 and CDR2 from the germline V gene are SQVTM and ANQGSEA. V was trimmed by 5 bases and J by 0 bases, leaving 7 bases between them. The CDR3 here is CSVLWSNTGELFF. CDR3 sequence (DNA): TGCAGCGTTCTGTGGTCGAACACCGGGGAGCTGTTTTTT.

This clonotype showed up many times. The rearrangement uses TRBV5-1 and TRBJ1-1; D unresolved. With 0 bases removed from V and 0 bases from J, the gap between germline ends came to 24 bases. The germline gives CDR1 SGHRS, CDR2 YFSETQ. The CDR3 totals 20 residues. The CDR3 sequence is CASSLGRMIGGRKVNTEAFF. The CDR3 DNA is TGCGCCAGCAGCTTGGGACGGATGATTGGCGGCAGGAAGGTGAACACTGAAGCTTTCTTT.

This clonotype was picked up many times. The chain joins TRBV19 to TRBJ2-1, with D possibly called TRBD1 or TRBD2 (5 bases each). The CDR3 runs to 15 residues. Germline V lookup: CDR1 LNHDA, CDR2 SQIVND (reference sequence). V was shortened by 7 bases and J by 0 bases, with 13 bases between the two germline ends. CDR3 region: CASTLGDRSYNEQFF. The CDR3 nucleotides read TGTGCCAGTACCCTGGGGGATCGCTCCTACAATGAGCAGTTCTTC.

This clonotype has ten or more counts. The CDR3 does not end in the conserved phenylalanine or tryptophan, so this is likely a read error. V and J are TRBV28 and TRBJ1-5; possibly TRBD1 for D (5 bases). This CDR3 contains 16 residues. Germline V gene lookup returns CDR1 MDHEN and CDR2 SYDVKM. V lost 2 bases, J lost 3 bases, and 14 bases lay in between. DNA for the CDR3: TGTGCCAGCAGTTTAACCCTGACAGCCTTCAATCAGCCCCAGCATCTT. Amino acids: CASSLTLTAFNQPQHL.

The table lists this clonotype with many counts. The chain is built from TRBV3-1 and TRBJ1-1; TRBD1 is a possible D gene (6 bases). CDR3 size: 15 residues. Trimming took off 6 bases at V and 6 bases at J, with 20 bases between the two ends. Germline V gene sequence: CDR1 LGHDT, CDR2 YNNKEL (reference sequence). CDR3 nucleotides: TGTGCCAGCAGACTAAGCTCGTACAGGGTCGCTGAAGCTTTCTTT. It translates to CASRLSSYRVAEAFF.

This clonotype was picked up many times. In nucleotides, the CDR3 is TGTGCCACCAGCAGAGCCTACGCGGGAGGGCTGGCAGATACGCAGTATTTT. It yields the protein CATSRAYAGGLADTQYF. V gene TRBV15 combines with J gene TRBJ2-3, with TRBD2 identical over 9 bases. The germline V gene has CDR1 LNHNV and CDR2 YYDKDF (reference sequence). V was clipped by 1 base and J by 4 bases; unmatched bases: 9. This CDR3 is built from 17 residues.

This clonotype was recorded a few times. This rearrangement joins TRBV4-1 to TRBJ2-7; 10 nucleotides align to TRBD2. With 6 bases clipped from V and 3 bases from J, the junction kept 5 bases outside the gene matches. Germline values: CDR1 MGHRA, CDR2 YSYEKL. The CDR3 loop spans 14 amino acids. CDR3 region: CASRTGLADYEQYF. The DNA of the CDR3 is TGCGCCAGCAGGACCGGACTAGCGGACTACGAGCAGTACTTC.

This clonotype was seen repeatedly, ten times or more. The chain carries TRBV12-3 or TRBV12-4 and TRBJ1-3, with D unclear. CDR3 length: 14 amino acids. The V end was cut by 6 bases, the J end by 6 bases, with 15 bases between. As DNA, the CDR3 is TGTGCCAGCAGGGTGGACCGACGGACAAACACCATATATTTT. Protein sequence: CASRVDRRTNTIYF.

This clonotype was observed many times. The V call is TRBV29-1, the J call TRBJ1-1; TRBD1 might be the D (5 bases). The germline V and J ends were trimmed by 0 bases and 2 bases, with 13 bases remaining between them. The CDR3 loop spans 15 amino acids. Germline values: CDR1 SQVTM, CDR2 ANQGSEA. The CDR3 DNA is TGCAGCGTTGAAGATAGCCCGGGGGTTAACACTGAAGCTTTCTTT. It yields the protein CSVEDSPGVNTEAFF.

Many counts were recorded for this clonotype. The genes are TRBV6-4 and TRBJ1-1, with D perhaps TRBD1 (5 bases). Germline CDR1 and CDR2: MRHNA and SNTAGT. The V end lost 0 bases, the J end lost 2 bases, and 16 bases lay between the germline ends. CDR3 size: 17 residues. This chain's CDR3 is CASSDSIRALTNTEAFF. As DNA, the CDR3 is TGTGCCAGCAGTGACTCTATCAGGGCTCTAACCAACACTGAAGCTTTCTTT.

This clonotype was detected many times. The chain recombines TRBV18 with TRBJ1-3, with D hard to call. From germline, CDR1 is KGHSH and CDR2 LQKENI. This CDR3 is 13 amino acids long. V gave up 3 bases and J gave up 4 bases, with 7 bases separating them. The CDR3 DNA sequence: TGTGCCAGCTCACCGACGGACGGAAACACCATATATTTT. Translating gives CASSPTDGNTIYF.

Points on this clonotype: The junction differs from germline at one of its ends, possibly a read error. The rearrangement links TRBV18 to TRBJ1-2; D possibly corresponds to TRBD1 (6 bases). Germline V gene lookup returns CDR1 KGHSH and CDR2 LQKENI. CDR3 length: 15 amino acids. This chain's CDR3 is CASSPRQVGDYGYTF. DNA of the CDR3: TGTGCCAGCTCCCCACGACAGGTTGGAGACTATGGCTACACCTTC.

This clonotype was picked up many times. The chain employs TRBV20-1 and TRBJ1-1; D is unclear. In germline, CDR1 is DFQATT, CDR2 SNEGSKA (reference sequence). This CDR3 spans 14 amino acids. The V end lost 3 bases, the J end lost 1 base, and 12 bases lay between the germline ends. Here the CDR3 DNA reads TGCAGTGCTAGTGGGCTCATGTCGAACACTGAAGCTTTCTTT. It codes for CSASGLMSNTEAFF.

The V gene is TRBV28, the J gene TRBJ2-5, with 9 bases that match TRBD2. The junction had 8 bases not matched to a gene; V was cut back by 6 bases and J by 3 bases. CDR1 is MDHEN, CDR2 SYDVKM, per germline. This CDR3 is built from 15 residues. The CDR3 DNA sequence: TGTGCCAGCAGCGTAGCGGGAGAGGGGGAAGAGACCCAGTACTTC. Its protein product is CASSVAGEGEETQYF.

This clonotype was detected many times. V and J are TRBV20-1 and TRBJ2-5; 7 bases agree with TRBD1. Losses at the gene ends were 6 bases for V and 0 bases for J; bases not matched to a gene: 4. This CDR3 comprises 13 residues. Germline V gene sequence: CDR1 DFQATT, CDR2 SNEGSKA (reference sequence). As DNA, the CDR3 is TGCAGTGCGTCCGGGACAGACCAAGAGACCCAGTACTTC. It yields the protein CSASGTDQETQYF.

This clonotype has ten or more counts. The rearrangement uses TRBV19 and TRBJ2-7; D gene ambiguous. Trimming removed 6 bases from V and 3 bases from J, with 15 bases in between. Germline CDR1 is LNHDA and CDR2 is SQIVND (reference sequence). CDR3 size: 14 residues. For the CDR3, the DNA is TGTGCCAGTAGCATGGCGGCAGGCGACTACGAGCAGTACTTC. Translated, it gives CASSMAAGDYEQYF.

This clonotype was seen many times. The chain has TRBV6-2 or TRBV6-3 and TRBJ1-5; D gene ambiguous. The germline V gene has CDR1 MNHEY and CDR2 SVGEGT. V lost 6 bases and J lost 3, with 12 bases in between. The CDR3 runs to 14 residues. This chain's CDR3 is CASRPEVANQPQHF. The CDR3 DNA follows: TGTGCCAGCAGACCGGAGGTAGCCAATCAGCCCCAGCATTTT.

Ten or more counts support this clonotype. The chain recombines TRBV29-1 with TRBJ1-5, with unresolved D. Germline V gene lookup returns CDR1 SQVTM and CDR2 ANQGSEA. The CDR3 spans 14 residues. Trimming removed 4 bases at V and 2 bases at J, with 12 bases between. The CDR3 region is CSVVIGWGNQPQHF. CDR3 nucleotides: TGCAGCGTTGTTATCGGGTGGGGCAATCAGCCCCAGCATTTT.

This clonotype was seen repeatedly, ten times or more. The rearrangement links TRBV24-1 to TRBJ1-2, with a tentative D call TRBD1 (6 bases). CDR1 and CDR2 from the germline V gene are KGHDR and SFDVKD. The CDR3 covers 13 residues. Trimming pared 9 bases from V and 4 bases from J, leaving 14 bases between. In DNA form, the CDR3 reads TGTGCCACCTGGGGGGGGCCTCCCTATGGCTACACCTTC. Translating gives CATWGGPPYGYTF.

This clonotype was counted many times. The CDR3 protein is CASSLSGLTGGNSPLHF. The CDR3 DNA reads TGTGCCAGCAGTTTATCTGGACTGACGGGGGGCAATTCACCCCTCCACTTT. V usage is TRBV28 and J usage is TRBJ1-6, with a possible D match to TRBD1 (6 bases). Germline V gene sequence: CDR1 MDHEN, CDR2 SYDVKM. The CDR3 contains 17 residues. With 1 base removed from V and 7 bases from J, the gap between germline ends came to 17 bases.

The J gene is TRBJ2-2, the V gene TRBV30; the D is unclear. Deletions cut 3 bases from V and 7 bases from J, with 6 bases between. Germline V gene lookup returns CDR1 GTSNPN and CDR2 SVGIG (reference sequence). The CDR3 loop spans 11 amino acids. The CDR3 bases are TGTGCCTGGAGGGGGATCGGGGAGCTGTTTTTT. It translates to CAWRGIGELFF.

The chain joins TRBV6-1 to TRBJ2-7; 7 nucleotides match TRBD2. There are 11 residues in the CDR3. The germline CDR1 and CDR2 sequences are MNHNS and SASEGT. The J segment lost 7 bases and the V segment lost 4 bases, leaving 1 base of the junction unmatched. The CDR3 loop reads CASSGAGEQYF. CDR3 bases: TGTGCCAGCAGTGGAGCGGGGGAGCAGTACTTC.

There are a few counts of this clonotype. This may stem from a read error, because a much larger clone lies one nucleotide away. Because it lacks the conserved phenylalanine or tryptophan at the end, this CDR3 is likely a read error. This rearrangement joins TRBV20-1 to TRBJ2-7, with D possibly TRBD2 on 6 matching bases. The V gene's germline CDR1 is DFQATT and CDR2 SNEGSKA (reference sequence). The ends were cut back, 4 bases at V and 0 bases at J, with 10 bases in the middle. The CDR3 has 13 residues. The DNA of the CDR3 is TGCAGTGCTAAGACGGGGGTCTCCTACGAGCAGTACCTC. This sequence encodes CSAKTGVSYEQYL.

The rearrangement links TRBV7-2 to TRBJ1-6, with unresolved D. V was trimmed by 1 base and J by 7 bases, leaving 14 bases between them. The V gene's germline CDR1 is SGHTA and CDR2 FQGNSA. The CDR3 consists of 16 residues. The CDR3 loop reads CASSLGLAAPNSPLHF. CDR3 nucleotide sequence: TGTGCCAGCAGCTTAGGGTTGGCAGCACCAAATTCACCCCTCCACTTT.

This clonotype was seen repeatedly, ten times or more. The chain combines TRBV3-1 with TRBJ1-2, with D perhaps TRBD1 (6 bases). Deletions cut 2 bases from V and 8 bases from J, with 12 bases between. The CDR3 consists of 13 residues. The germline V gene encodes CDR1 LGHDT and CDR2 YNNKEL (reference sequence). CDR3 bases: TGTGCCAGCAGCCAAATCTCGGGGGGCGGCTACACCTTC. The encoded protein is CASSQISGGGYTF.

This clonotype was seen at least ten times. The V call is TRBV12-3 or TRBV12-4, the J call TRBJ1-1, with a tentative D call TRBD1 (6 bases). The CDR3 length is 15 residues. The V end lost 6 bases, the J end lost 5 bases, and 19 bases lay between the germline ends. In DNA form, the CDR3 reads TGTGCCAGCAGCCCCGCCGGGGGCAAGGGTACTGAAGCTTTCTTT. This encodes CASSPAGGKGTEAFF.

This clonotype was counted many times. The chain links TRBV28 to TRBJ1-1, with unresolved D. The CDR3 spans 16 residues. Germline CDR1 reads MDHEN; CDR2 reads SYDVKM. Trimming removed 1 base from V and 5 bases from J, with 17 bases in between. As DNA, the CDR3 is TGTGCCAGCAGTTTATTGGTGGCAGGCACTCGGACTGAAGCTTTCTTT. Encoded protein: CASSLLVAGTRTEAFF.

This clonotype was seen many times. The J gene is TRBJ2-7, the V gene TRBV2; D unresolved. V was shortened by 9 bases and J by 0 bases, with 15 bases between the two germline ends. In germline, CDR1 is SNHLY, CDR2 FYNNEI. This CDR3 is built from 14 residues. CDR3 region: CASATGDFSYEQYF. CDR3 sequence (DNA): TGTGCCAGTGCGACTGGGGATTTCTCCTACGAGCAGTACTTC. Using reference TRBV2 and TRBJ2-7 for the parts outside the CDR3, the full variable domain is EPEVTQTPSHQVTQMGQEVILRCVPISNHLYFYWYRQILGQKVEFLVSFYNNEISEKSEIFDDQFSVERPDGSNFTLKIRSTKLEDSAMYFCASATGDFSYEQYFGPGTRLTVT.

This clonotype was detected many times. This chain uses TRBV11-1 with TRBJ2-7; D is uncertain. The germline V and J ends were trimmed by 1 base and 4 bases, with 23 bases remaining between them. CDR1 SGHAT and CDR2 FQDESV come from the germline V gene (reference sequence). CDR3 length equals 18 residues. The CDR3 here is CASSLDLVGRRKIYEQYF. The DNA for the CDR3 is TGTGCCAGCAGCTTAGACCTGGTCGGACGGAGAAAGATTTACGAGCAGTACTTC.

This clonotype was found many times. The V call is TRBV7-2, the J call TRBJ2-4; 7 bases are shared with TRBD1. From germline, CDR1 is SGHTA and CDR2 FQGNSA. The CDR3 contains 16 residues. With 1 base clipped from V and 0 bases from J, the junction kept 3 bases outside the gene matches. This CDR3 reads CASSLDGTVAKNIQYF. The DNA of the CDR3 is TGTGCCAGCAGCTTAGATGGGACAGTAGCCAAAAACATTCAGTACTTC. Variable domain in full (rest from reference TRBV7-2 and TRBJ2-4): GAGVSQSPSNKVTEKGKDVELRCDPISGHTALYWYRQSLGQGLEFLIYFQGNSAPDKSGLPSDRFSAERTGGSVSTLTIQRTQQEDSAVYLCASSLDGTVAKNIQYFGAGTRLSVL.

At least ten counts were recorded for this clonotype. The rearrangement joins TRBV11-1 to TRBJ2-2; no reliable D call. In germline, CDR1 is SGHAT, CDR2 FQDESV (reference sequence). CDR3 length: 16 amino acids. The V gene lost 1 base and the J gene lost 2 bases, with 11 bases spanning the gap. The CDR3 here is CASSLGDLGNTGELFF. CDR3 coding DNA: TGTGCCAGCAGCTTAGGCGATCTGGGAAACACCGGGGAGCTGTTTTTT. The variable domain in full, with the rest retrieved from reference TRBV11-1 and TRBJ2-2, is EAEVAQSPRYKITEKSQAVAFWCDPISGHATLYWYRQILGQGPELLVQFQDESVVDDSQLPKDRFSAERLKGVDSTLKIQPAELGDSAMYLCASSLGDLGNTGELFFGEGSRLTVL.

There are many counts of this clonotype. Given a much more abundant clone one base away, this may be a read error. The rearrangement uses TRBV27 and TRBJ2-2; D is perhaps TRBD2 (6 bases). The germline V gene has CDR1 MNHEY and CDR2 SMNVEV (reference sequence). The CDR3 covers 13 residues. In DNA, the CDR3 is TGTGCCAGCAGTTGGGGGAACACCGGGGGGCTGTTTTTT. Translated: CASSWGNTGGLFF.